Listed below are T cell receptor beta chains from one sample, sequenced in a study of PD-1 blockade in mismatch repair-deficient tumors. Sequenced by immunoSEQ multiplex PCR; TCRdb stores in-frame clones only, minus some. The table lists approximately 40,000 clones, roughly 77% of them singletons. The specimen was peripheral blood, collected 4 weeks after starting pembrolizumab. The receptor set was obtained from an adult with mismatch repair-deficient cancer. Both conserved end residues are trimmed from each CDR3.

V: TRBV27
CDR3: ASSLGGSSSYEQY

V: TRBV11-3
CDR3: ASSPQAGAGYEQY

V: TRBV7-9
CDR3: ASSFLSQSNYGYT

V: TRBV29-1
CDR3: SVEEGLAGYTDTQY

V: TRBV2
CDR3: ASSEQGSTGELF

V: TRBV30
CDR3: AWSQEGVRWGSYEQY

V: TRBV5-1
CDR3: ASREASSYEQY

V: TRBV4-1
CDR3: ASSRLLSSETDTQY

V: TRBV5-8
CDR3: ASSLQDVVNEQY

V: TRBV15
CDR3: ATTPFGSGANVLT

V: TRBV2
CDR3: ASSSGNYNEQF

V: TRBV2
CDR3: ASSERLAGPYNEQF

V: TRBV12-5
CDR3: ASGQTGSSYEQY

V: TRBV7-9
CDR3: ASSFSRTGVNEQY

V: TRBV7-9
CDR3: ASGQGYEQY

V: TRBV15
CDR3: ATSRDPSGGSEQY

V: TRBV7-2
CDR3: ASSRAERERQF

V: TRBV27
CDR3: ASSLRVVGETQY

V: TRBV6-5
CDR3: ASSLGLAGTYEQY

V: TRBV4-1
CDR3: ASSPQGVLIY

V: TRBV5-1
CDR3: ASSKGQLVFYEQY

V: TRBV2
CDR3: ASSPQGTYQPQH

V: TRBV6-4
CDR3: ASTRSGTNLLEQY

V: TRBV7-2
CDR3: ASSPRLAGGSGANVLT

V: TRBV5-1
CDR3: ASSSTVADEQY

V: TRBV5-6
CDR3: ASSLGPGQEFNYGYT

V: TRBV4-1
CDR3: ASSLLPVNEQY

V: TRBV11-3
CDR3: ASSQYVGLLAEYEQY

V: TRBV11-2
CDR3: ASSLVLDRAYEQY

V: TRBV10-3
CDR3: AISGANTGELF

V: TRBV27
CDR3: ASSSRGRGLDNEQF

V: TRBV19
CDR3: ASSIQWSTDTQY

V: TRBV29-1
CDR3: SVATEGAGDTQY

V: TRBV11-1
CDR3: ASSLGTDTQY

V: TRBV5-6
CDR3: ASSPTGRTYGQF

V: TRBV11-2
CDR3: ASSLDWGDPGTQETQY

V: TRBV5-5
CDR3: ASSLASDTEAF

V: TRBV10-1
CDR3: ASSEDSSYNEQF

V: TRBV27
CDR3: ASSPLVRTDTQY

V: TRBV28
CDR3: ASTNFEGKGAKNIQY

V: TRBV19
CDR3: ASQGAGNTEAF

V: TRBV7-2
CDR3: ASSFTTEGYGYT

V: TRBV2
CDR3: ASTLTRRETQY

V: TRBV28
CDR3: ASSAGTALDTQY

V: TRBV30
CDR3: AWSVRNWPDYEQY

V: TRBV11-1
CDR3: ASSLRGLSGTEAF

V: TRBV10-2
CDR3: ASSDSQGNEQY

V: TRBV5-1
CDR3: ASSLVAGGDEQF

V: TRBV30
CDR3: AWSDWSPTGIHEAF

V: TRBV12-5
CDR3: ASGLRGANTEAF

V: TRBV11-2
CDR3: ASSLGWASGLTDTQY

V: TRBV5-1
CDR3: ASSLGLVSGELF

V: TRBV6-5
CDR3: ASSSAGVVGYT

V: TRBV6-1
CDR3: ASSVAGILY